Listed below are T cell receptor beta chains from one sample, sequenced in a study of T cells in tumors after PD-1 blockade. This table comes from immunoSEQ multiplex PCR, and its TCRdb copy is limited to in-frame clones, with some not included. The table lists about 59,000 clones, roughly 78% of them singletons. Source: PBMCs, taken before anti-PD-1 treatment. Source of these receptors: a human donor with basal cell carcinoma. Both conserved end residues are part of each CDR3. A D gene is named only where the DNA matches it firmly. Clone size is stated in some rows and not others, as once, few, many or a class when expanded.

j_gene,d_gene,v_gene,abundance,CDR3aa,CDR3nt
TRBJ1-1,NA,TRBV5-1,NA,CASSPYYGYEGTEAFF,TGCGCCAGCAGCCCCTATTATGGGTATGAAGGCACTGAAGCTTTCTTT
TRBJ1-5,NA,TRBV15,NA,CATSTNPRAGNQPQHF,TGTGCCACCAGCACAAACCCCAGGGCTGGCAATCAGCCCCAGCATTTT
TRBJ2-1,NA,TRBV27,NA,CASSFDVPRSYEQFF,TGTGCCAGCAGTTTCGACGTACCCCGCAGCTATGAGCAGTTCTTC
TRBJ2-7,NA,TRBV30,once,CAWSFQQGQQYF,TGTGCCTGGAGTTTCCAGCAGGGCCAGCAGTACTTC
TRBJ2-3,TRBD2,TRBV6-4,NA,CASSDGGGSGTDTQYF,TGTGCCAGCAGTGACGGCGGGGGGAGCGGCACAGATACGCAGTATTTT
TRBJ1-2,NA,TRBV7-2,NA,CASSPNTHRTGRDGYTF,TGTGCCAGCAGCCCGAACACCCACCGAACAGGGAGGGATGGCTACACCTTC
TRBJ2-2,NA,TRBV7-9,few,CASSTKEGTGELFF,TGTGCCAGCAGCACTAAGGAGGGGACCGGGGAGCTGTTTTTT
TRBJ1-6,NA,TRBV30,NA,CAWRGIGTLVQTLHF,TGTGCCTGGAGGGGTATAGGGACGCTAGTTCAAACCCTCCACTTT
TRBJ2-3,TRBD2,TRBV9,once,CASSEGLAVGTDTQYF,TGTGCCAGCAGCGAGGGACTAGCGGTCGGCACAGATACGCAGTATTTT
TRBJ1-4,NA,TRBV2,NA,CASRRGSNEKLFF,TGTGCCAGCAGAAGAGGGTCTAATGAAAAACTGTTTTTT
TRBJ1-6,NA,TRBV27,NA,CASSFAGSQTPLHF,TGTGCCAGCAGTTTCGCAGGGAGTCAGACACCCCTCCACTTT
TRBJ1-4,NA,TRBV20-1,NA,CSARENEKLFF,TGCAGTGCTAGAGAAAATGAAAAACTGTTTTTT
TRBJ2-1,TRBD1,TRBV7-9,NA,CASSSGTAIDNEQFF,TGTGCCAGCAGCTCCGGGACAGCGATAGACAATGAGCAGTTCTTC
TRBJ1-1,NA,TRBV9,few,CASSVSEGGRFGEAFF,TGTGCCAGCAGCGTATCGGAGGGAGGGAGGTTCGGTGAAGCTTTCTTT
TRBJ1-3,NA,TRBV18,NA,CASSPQNSGNTIYF,TGTGCCAGCTCACCTCAGAACTCTGGAAACACCATATATTTT
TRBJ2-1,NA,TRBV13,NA,CASGTLGNEQFF,TGTGCCAGCGGGACCTTAGGGAATGAGCAGTTCTTC
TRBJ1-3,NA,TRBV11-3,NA,CASSLDWGPRPPIYF,TGTGCCAGCAGCTTAGACTGGGGGCCCCGGCCCCCCATATATTTT
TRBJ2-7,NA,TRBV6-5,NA,CASSYPAGEQYF,TGTGCCAGCAGTTACCCCGCGGGCGAGCAGTACTTC
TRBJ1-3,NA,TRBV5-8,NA,CASSLAKGIGNTIYF,TGTGCCAGCAGCTTGGCCAAGGGAATTGGAAACACCATATATTTT
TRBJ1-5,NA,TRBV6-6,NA,CASSYSYPPQHF,TGTGCCAGCAGTTACTCGTACCCGCCCCAGCATTTT
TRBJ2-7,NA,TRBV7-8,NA,CASSSRTSGEQYF,TGTGCCAGCAGCTCCCGAACTAGTGGCGAGCAGTACTTC
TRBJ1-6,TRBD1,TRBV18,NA,CASSPRGQGDSPLHF,TGTGCCAGCTCACCACGAGGACAGGGCGATTCACCCCTCCACTTT
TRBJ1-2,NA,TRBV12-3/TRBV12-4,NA,CASSLGRHYGYTF,TGTGCCAGCAGTTTAGGAAGACACTATGGCTACACCTTC
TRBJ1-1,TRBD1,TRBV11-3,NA,CASIRGTGGTEAFF,TGTGCCAGCATTCGGGGGACAGGGGGCACTGAAGCTTTCTTT
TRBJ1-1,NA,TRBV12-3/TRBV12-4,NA,CASTWGRNTEAFF,TGTGCCAGCACCTGGGGACGGAACACTGAAGCTTTCTTT
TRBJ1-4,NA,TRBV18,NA,CASSPIENEKLFF,TGTGCCAGCTCACCGATCGAGAATGAAAAACTGTTTTTT
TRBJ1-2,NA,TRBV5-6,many,CASSSWTAYGYTF,TGTGCCAGCAGCTCCTGGACAGCGTATGGCTACACCTTC
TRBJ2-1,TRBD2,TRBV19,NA,CASSTSIGGVDEQFF,TGTGCCAGTAGTACTTCTATCGGGGGGGTAGATGAGCAGTTCTTC
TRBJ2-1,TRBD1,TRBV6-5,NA,CASKDTGGPYNEQFF,TGTGCCAGCAAAGATACAGGGGGGCCCTACAATGAGCAGTTCTTC
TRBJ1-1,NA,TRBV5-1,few,CASSLSAQSNTEAFF,TGCGCCAGCAGCTTGAGCGCACAGTCGAACACTGAAGCTTTCTTT
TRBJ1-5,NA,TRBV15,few,CATSRGPTRDNQPQHF,TGTGCCACCAGCAGAGGCCCCACCAGGGACAATCAGCCCCAGCATTTT
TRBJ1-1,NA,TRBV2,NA,CASILDGKNTEAFF,TGTGCCAGCATATTGGACGGGAAGAACACTGAAGCTTTCTTT